The 11 T cell receptor beta chains below all came from one sample that was sequenced in a study of blood T cell repertoires in COVID-19. Only in-frame clones appear in the TCRdb table, and some are missing; sequencing was by immunoSEQ multiplex PCR. This table holds about 250,000 clones, 80% to 90% found once. The sample taken for sequencing was PBMCs or T cells enriched from blood (not recorded which). These receptors were taken from a man in his forties who had recovered from COVID-19.

The rearrangement uses TRBV27 and TRBJ2-7; 10 bases fit TRBD1. The V segment lost 5 bases and the J segment 5 bases; nucleotides outside the gene matches: 6. The CDR3 extends over 14 amino acids. Germline CDR1 and CDR2: MNHEY and SMNVEV (reference sequence). CDR3 region: CASSLWDRGHEQYF. The CDR3 nucleotides read TGTGCCAGCAGTCTTTGGGACAGGGGCCACGAGCAGTACTTC.

The rearrangement links TRBV19 to TRBJ2-7; D is possibly TRBD2 (6 bases). The CDR3 covers 15 residues. V was pared by 5 bases and J by 3 bases, with 17 bases between. Germline assignment: CDR1 LNHDA and CDR2 SQIVND (reference sequence). CDR3 region: CASSPEGHSGYEQYF. CDR3 DNA sequence: TGTGCCAGTAGTCCGGAGGGGCACTCGGGCTACGAGCAGTACTTC.

The V call is TRBV4-1, the J call TRBJ1-1; TRBD1 matches at 7 bases. The germline gives CDR1 MGHRA, CDR2 YSYEKL. This CDR3 spans 15 amino acids. V dropped 1 base and J dropped 0; count of bases not matched to a gene: 2. CDR3 DNA sequence: TGCGCCAGCAGCCAAGGCAGGGGGTTGAACACTGAAGCTTTCTTT. Encoded protein: CASSQGRGLNTEAFF.

In this sample, this clone turned up once. This chain links TRBV3-1 (or the pseudogene TRBV3-2) with TRBJ2-2; a possible D gene is TRBD1 (6 bases). Germline CDR1 is LGHDT and CDR2 is YNNKEL (reference sequence). The CDR3 spans 15 residues. Between the trimmed V and J ends, which lost 4 bases and 6 bases, there was a span of 15 bases. The CDR3 loop is CASSLFASGAGELFF. The CDR3 nucleotides are TGTGCCAGCAGCCTATTCGCCTCAGGGGCCGGGGAGCTGTTTTTT.

This clone showed up just a few times. This rearrangement joins TRBV11-2 to TRBJ2-5, with 9 bases aligning to TRBD1. Trimming cost V 5 bases and J 5 bases; bases outside gene matches: 9. CDR3 length equals 15 residues. The germline V gene encodes CDR1 SGHAT and CDR2 FQNNGV. CDR3: CASSGGTGSWETQYF. The CDR3 DNA sequence: TGTGCCAGCAGCGGGGGGACAGGGTCCTGGGAGACCCAGTACTTC.

The J gene is TRBJ2-3, the V gene TRBV28; 9 bases agree with TRBD2. Germline CDR1 is MDHEN and CDR2 is SYDVKM. Trimming cost V 6 bases and J 1 base; bases outside gene matches: 5. The CDR3 is 15 amino acids. DNA for the CDR3: TGTGCCAGCAGAGTAGCGGGAGAGGGCACAGATACGCAGTATTTT. This codes for CASRVAGEGTDTQYF.

The V call is TRBV11-2, the J call TRBJ2-1; the D gene is possibly TRBD2 (5 bases). Deletions cut 0 bases from V and 3 bases from J, with 15 bases between. CDR3 size: 17 residues. Per germline, CDR1 SGHAT and CDR2 FQNNGV. The CDR3 here is CASSLDLAQRSYNEQFF. The CDR3, as DNA: TGTGCCAGCAGCTTAGATCTTGCCCAGCGGAGCTACAATGAGCAGTTCTTC.

J is TRBJ1-5 and V is TRBV5-1; D unresolved. The length of the CDR3 is 14 residues. CDR1 is SGHRS and CDR2 is YFSETQ in the germline V gene. V shed 0 bases and J shed 3 bases, with 7 bases lying between them. CDR3 region: CASSLAGLNQPQHF. The CDR3 DNA reads as TGCGCCAGCAGCTTGGCAGGCCTCAATCAGCCCCAGCATTTT.

This sequence joins TRBV7-8 and TRBJ2-1; a weak D match, TRBD1 (6 bases). CDR1 is SGHVS and CDR2 is FQNEAQ in the germline V gene. This CDR3 comprises 12 residues. V lost 8 bases to trimming and J lost 6 bases, with 11 bases between them. CDR3 bases: TGTGCCAGCGAGGGGGTCGGCAATGAGCAGTTCTTC. The encoded protein is CASEGVGNEQFF.

The genes are TRBV28 and TRBJ2-2; no definite D call. The CDR3 has 13 residues. Germline CDR1 is MDHEN and CDR2 is SYDVKM. The V end was cut by 7 bases, the J end by 3 bases, with 9 bases between. The CDR3: CASITGYTGELFF. Written as DNA, the CDR3 is TGTGCCAGCATCACCGGTTACACCGGGGAGCTGTTTTTT.

J is TRBJ1-1 and V is TRBV29-1; possible D gene TRBD1, 5 bases. The CDR3 loop spans 13 amino acids. Trimming left V 2 bases short and J 5 bases short, with 12 bases between. Germline CDR1 SQVTM, CDR2 ANQGSEA. The CDR3 reads CSVERTPETEAFF. Written as DNA, the CDR3 is TGCAGCGTTGAAAGGACACCCGAGACTGAAGCTTTCTTT.